These 3 T cell receptor beta chains came from one sample sequenced in a study of T-cell reconstitution after alpha-beta-depleted transplantation in children. TCRbeta library preparation incorporated unique molecular identifiers. TCRdb re-called the PCR reads with MiXCR, one entry per CDR3 protein. Of approximately 270,000 distinct CDR3 sequences detected, more than 20% appear once; the ten largest clones hold 4% to 5.5%. This specimen consisted of PBMCs, mostly from graft donor cells, obtained 360 days after TCRalphabeta/CD19-depleted stem cell transplant. These receptors all stem from a female patient aged 2 to 10 who had a stem cell transplant for congenital amegakaryocytic thrombocytopenia, so the T cells may come from the graft donor.

The CDR3 here is CASSPGTALNTEAFF. CDR3 sequence (DNA): TGTGCCAGCAGTCCCGGGACAGCCCTGAACACTGAAGCTTTCTTT. The V gene is TRBV6-2 or TRBV6-3, the J gene TRBJ1-1, with 7 bases that match TRBD1. The CDR3 totals 15 residues. Trimming removed 5 bases from V and 0 bases from J; junction bases left unmatched: 6. CDR1 is MNHEY and CDR2 is SVGEGT in the germline V gene.

This clonotype was observed a few times. Lacking the conserved final phenylalanine or tryptophan, this CDR3 likely reflects a read error. It is unclear where the CDR3 begins or ends on the DNA, so no DNA is shown, and the CDR3 is as TCRdb lists it. J is TRBJ2-3 and V is TRBV6-6; the D segment call TRBD1 is taken from the table without a DNA check. Germline CDR1 reads MNHNY; CDR2 reads SVGAGI (reference sequence). The CDR3 length is 13 residues, termini included. CDR3 protein: CASSYNLGAGGIS.

This chain joins TRBV25-1 and TRBJ2-7; D ambiguous. V lost 2 bases to trimming and J lost 2 bases, with 10 bases between them. The length of the CDR3 is 14 residues. Germline V lookup: CDR1 MGHDK, CDR2 SYGVNS. DNA for the CDR3: TGTGCCAGCAGTGAAACATACCCTACCTACGAGCAGTACTTC. Residues: CASSETYPTYEQYF.